The clone carrying this TCR beta chain showed up just a few times. To make TCR beta libraries, researchers used iRepertoire HTBI primers and Arm-PCR of CDR3 regions. In the study's own analysis: Identification of gene segments yielded around 63 TRBV and 12 to 15 TRBJ across samples. A single record per CDR3 protein comes from TCRdb applying MiXCR to the multiplex PCR reads. The V and J calls and clone size come from TCRdb's table, not from the authors' own analysis. The table records approximately 460,000 distinct CDR3 sequences, about 16% of them present only once. The time point was: newly diagnosed GD, antithyroid drugs for less than 3 months. The authors made the TCR library using RNA they extracted from PBMCs. The sample comes from a study of regulatory T cells in long-lasting Graves disease. Germline CDR1 is SGHRS and CDR2 is YFSETQ. J lost 8 bases, V lost 4 bases, and 14 bases had no gene match. This CDR3 has 15 amino acids.

The same specimen was also included in a second study, on T cells in Graves' hyperthyroidism and ophthalmopathy. That work adds: The TCR CDR3 first-round RT-PCR relied on the HTBI primer set. Before onset, ophthalmopathy was predicted by the model a median around 6.2 months earlier.

The receptor was derived from a young woman with Graves disease. The chain links TRBV5-1 to TRBJ1-2; TRBD1 aligns across 7 bases. The sample consisted of peripheral blood mononuclear cells (PBMCs), taken at new diagnosis, from a patient treated with antithyroid drugs. CDR3 sequence reads: CASSPKLDRAAGYTF. The CDR3, as DNA: TGCGCCAGCAGCCCCAAACTAGACAGGGCAGCCGGCTACACCTTC.